One sample yielded the 8 T cell receptor beta chains listed below, sequenced in a study of CD8 T cells in ankylosing spondylitis. TCRdb ran MiXCR on the 5' RACE reads and lists one entry per CDR3 protein. The sample holds 130,000 or so distinct CDR3 sequences; 6% to 8.5% are singletons and the top ten take less than 15%. The sequenced sample was blood, either unsorted or a sorted T cell fraction (not recorded which). All receptors come from a male donor with ankylosing spondylitis or in good health (not recorded which).

This clonotype was picked up many times. The V and J genes are TRBV5-1 and TRBJ2-3; possibly TRBD1 or TRBD2 for D (5 bases each). V lost 5 bases, J lost 2 bases, and 9 bases lay in between. The CDR3 extends over 13 amino acids. Germline lookup yields CDR1 SGHRS and CDR2 YFSETQ. CDR3 protein: CASREDITDTQYF. Here the CDR3 DNA reads TGCGCCAGCAGGGAGGACATCACAGATACGCAGTATTTT.

Ten or more counts support this clonotype. The chain uses TRBV27 and TRBJ2-3; no definite D call. Germline-derived CDR1 and CDR2 are MNHEY and SMNVEV (reference sequence). Trimming stripped 3 bases from V and 2 bases from J, with 6 bases between. The CDR3 covers 13 residues. The CDR3 loop reads CASSFFITDTQYF. The CDR3 coding sequence is TGTGCCAGCAGTTTTTTTATCACAGATACGCAGTATTTT.

At least ten counts were recorded for this clonotype. The chain combines TRBV10-3 with TRBJ2-3; D remains ambiguous. Trimming took off 8 bases at V and 6 bases at J, with 12 bases between the two ends. The CDR3 has 12 amino acids. Germline V gene sequence: CDR1 ENHRY, CDR2 SYGVKD. CDR3 amino acids: CAIAGEGDTQYF. The CDR3 DNA reads as TGTGCCATCGCCGGTGAAGGGGATACGCAGTATTTT.

This chain links TRBV14 with TRBJ1-1; D remains ambiguous. V gave up 4 bases and J gave up 3 bases, with 9 bases separating them. The CDR3 totals 13 residues. Germline V gene lookup returns CDR1 SGHDN and CDR2 FVKESK. CDR3 in DNA: TGTGCCAGCAGCCTTCTTCCGGACACTGAAGCTTTCTTT. Protein sequence: CASSLLPDTEAFF.

This clonotype was observed many times. The V gene is TRBV12-3 or TRBV12-4, the J gene TRBJ1-2, with D maybe TRBD1 (6 bases). Trimming stripped 2 bases from V and 8 bases from J, with 15 bases between. The CDR3 is made up of 14 amino acids. DNA for the CDR3: TGTGCCAGCAGTTTAAGGGACACCTTCGGGGGCTACACCTTC. Translated, it gives CASSLRDTFGGYTF.

This clonotype was seen a handful of times. The chain is built from TRBV12-3 or TRBV12-4 and TRBJ2-1; 13 bases match TRBD2. The J segment lost 4 bases and the V segment lost 2 bases, leaving 8 bases of the junction unmatched. The CDR3 runs 18 residues. CDR3 sequence reads: CASSLIRTSGSGYNEQFF. In DNA, the CDR3 is TGTGCCAGCAGTTTAATTAGGACTAGCGGGAGCGGTTACAATGAGCAGTTCTTC.

This clonotype was found many times. The gene calls are TRBV11-1 and TRBJ2-5, with 13 bases lining up with TRBD2. The germline V gene has CDR1 SGHAT and CDR2 FQDESV (reference sequence). V shed 3 bases, J shed 4 bases, and the junction held 2 bases outside the gene matches. CDR3 length: 15 residues. The CDR3 coding sequence is TGTGCCAGCAGCTTTCGGACTAGCGGGGGAGAGACCCAGTACTTC. Translation gives CASSFRTSGGETQYF.

This clonotype appeared many times. This chain joins TRBV5-1 and TRBJ1-1; 7 bases agree with TRBD1. Germline V gene sequence: CDR1 SGHRS, CDR2 YFSETQ. CDR3 size: 14 residues. Trimming at V came to 4 bases and at J to 4 bases, leaving 7 bases not matched to a gene. As DNA, the CDR3 is TGCGCCAGCAGCCAATCTACAGGGGCCACTGAAGCTTTCTTT. Amino acids: CASSQSTGATEAFF.